These 14 T cell receptor beta chains came from one sample sequenced in a study of monozygotic twins with cystic fibrosis. Produced via immunoSEQ multiplex PCR; TCRdb's table is partial and in-frame only. There are 22,000 or so clones in the sample; roughly 89% occur only once, and under 1.5% lies in the top ten. What was sequenced was blood. These receptors were collected from a woman younger than 45 with cystic fibrosis.

This clone came up once. V is TRBV5-4 and J is TRBJ2-5; 8 bases map to TRBD2. Losses at the gene ends were 4 bases for V and 4 bases for J; bases not matched to a gene: 12. Per germline, CDR1 SGHNT and CDR2 YYREEE (reference sequence). The CDR3 spans 16 residues. The CDR3, as DNA: TGTGCCAGCAGCCCCAGCGGGGGCCAAGGGGGAGAGACCCAGTACTTC. Translated: CASSPSGGQGGETQYF.

The J gene is TRBJ1-1, the V gene TRBV7-9; perhaps TRBD1 as D (6 bases). The V gene lost 5 bases and the J gene lost 4 bases, with 17 bases spanning the gap. Germline CDR1 is SEHNR and CDR2 is FQNEAQ (reference sequence). CDR3 size: 15 residues. The CDR3: CASSPDRTVGTEAFF. The CDR3 coding sequence is TGTGCCAGCAGCCCCGATCGGACAGTTGGCACTGAAGCTTTCTTT.

The chain uses TRBV10-1 and TRBJ2-2; no firm D call. The CDR3 is 13 amino acids. CDR1 WNHNN and CDR2 SYGVQD come from the germline V gene (reference sequence). V was trimmed by 5 bases and J by 8 bases, leaving 12 bases between them. CDR3 sequence (DNA): TGCGCCAGCAGTCCCTCGCTTCTAGGGGAGCTGTTTTTT. This translates into CASSPSLLGELFF.

This chain uses TRBV15 with TRBJ1-1; D uncertain. Trimming cost V 1 base and J 0 bases, with 12 bases left between them. Germline values: CDR1 LNHNV, CDR2 YYDKDF (reference sequence). The CDR3 spans 16 residues. This chain's CDR3 is CATSRALTRLNTEAFF. The DNA of the CDR3 is TGTGCCACCAGCAGAGCCCTCACGCGTCTGAACACTGAAGCTTTCTTT.

The gene calls are TRBV27 and TRBJ1-1; D ambiguous. The V gene's germline CDR1 is MNHEY and CDR2 SMNVEV (reference sequence). Trimming removed 0 bases from V and 2 bases from J, with 10 bases in between. The CDR3 spans 15 residues. The CDR3 is CASSLSTSGNTEAFF. CDR3 in DNA: TGTGCCAGCAGTTTATCAACGAGCGGAAACACTGAAGCTTTCTTT.

V is TRBV28 and J is TRBJ2-1, with 14 bases identical to TRBD2. The V and J ends lost 5 bases and 6 bases, in that order; junction bases with no gene match: 6. The CDR3 totals 16 residues. CDR1 and CDR2 (germline): MDHEN, SYDVKM. The CDR3 here is CASSGTSGGRINEQFF. DNA for the CDR3: TGTGCCAGCAGTGGGACTAGCGGGGGCAGAATCAATGAGCAGTTCTTC.

The gene calls are TRBV19 and TRBJ2-3; D may match TRBD1 or TRBD2 (5 bases each). Germline lookup yields CDR1 LNHDA and CDR2 SQIVND (reference sequence). The V end was cut by 9 bases, the J end by 4 bases, with 14 bases between. The CDR3 loop spans 13 amino acids. CDR3 amino acids: CASRLGTADTQYF. CDR3 DNA: TGTGCCAGCCGCTTAGGGACGGCAGATACGCAGTATTTT.

The rearrangement links TRBV5-6 to TRBJ2-3; D uncertain. The CDR3 has 15 amino acids. Germline V CDR1 and CDR2: SGHDT, YYEEEE. V dropped 4 bases and J dropped 0 bases, with 12 bases sitting between them. The CDR3, as DNA: TGTGCCAGCAGCCTGGACCCCGCGAGCACAGATACGCAGTATTTT. It codes for CASSLDPASTDTQYF.

This clone was counted once. The V gene is TRBV15, the J gene TRBJ2-7, with TRBD1 matching over 8 bases. The J segment lost 4 bases and the V segment lost 0 bases, leaving 17 bases of the junction unmatched. CDR3 length equals 19 residues. Germline-derived CDR1 and CDR2 are LNHNV and YYDKDF (reference sequence). The CDR3, as DNA: TGTGCCACCAGCAGAGATTTGAAACCGTACCACAGGGGGAGGTACGAGCAGTACTTC. Protein: CATSRDLKPYHRGRYEQYF.

This chain joins TRBV20-1 and TRBJ2-7; 8 bases are a match to TRBD2. V trimming: 6 bases; J trimming: 6 bases; junction bases outside the gene matches: 4. Per germline, CDR1 DFQATT and CDR2 SNEGSKA (reference sequence). This CDR3 spans 11 amino acids. The CDR3 DNA is TGCAGTGCCCCGGGGGGGCCCGAGCAGTACTTC. As protein: CSAPGGPEQYF.

The rearrangement uses TRBV20-1 and TRBJ1-2; 7 bases map to TRBD1. The germline CDR1 and CDR2 sequences are DFQATT and SNEGSKA (reference sequence). The CDR3 consists of 11 residues. The junction had 6 bases not matched to a gene; V was cut back by 6 bases and J by 8 bases. The CDR3 reads CSAAQGLGYTF. CDR3 bases: TGCAGTGCCGCACAGGGGTTGGGCTACACCTTC.

J is TRBJ2-6 and V is TRBV27; D gene unclear. The germline V gene has CDR1 MNHEY and CDR2 SMNVEV (reference sequence). Trimming took off 5 bases at V and 0 bases at J, with 8 bases between the two ends. The CDR3 contains 15 residues. DNA of the CDR3: TGTGCCAGCAGTCCCCGGTTCTCTGGGGCCAACGTCCTGACTTTC. Amino acid sequence: CASSPRFSGANVLTF.

This clone has a handful of counts. The chain uses TRBV4-1 and TRBJ1-2, with D possibly being TRBD1 (6 bases). V was clipped by 0 bases and J by 9 bases, with 20 bases between them. The CDR3 sequence is 16 residues long. In germline, CDR1 is MGHRA, CDR2 YSYEKL. Written as DNA, the CDR3 is TGCGCCAGCAGCCAAGATCCCTTAGGGGGGCGGCTAAGCTACACCTTC. It translates to CASSQDPLGGRLSYTF.

J is TRBJ2-1 and V is TRBV7-2; D might be TRBD2 (6 bases). V was clipped by 8 bases and J by 3 bases, with 29 bases between them. This CDR3 comprises 19 residues. Germline assignment: CDR1 SGHTA and CDR2 FQGNSA. CDR3 coding DNA: TGTGCCAGCCTCATGCGGGATCTGCCGGACTACTCCCTCTACAATGAGCAGTTCTTC. Its protein product is CASLMRDLPDYSLYNEQFF.